What follows are 2 T cell receptor beta chains derived from one specimen sequenced in a study of T cell repertoires in cytomegalovirus infection. The antigens for these receptors are not known. TCRdb independently ran MiXCR on the reads; one entry per CDR3 protein. The table has some 150,000 distinct CDR3 sequences, 25% to 35% seen once; the top ten hold about 56%. The material sequenced was CD8+ T cells from cultured PBMCs, taken from culture after CMV antigen stimulation. The receptors here all came from a human donor in good health (CMV status not recorded). Some clones in this sample may be carry-over from other donors' samples.

This clonotype was observed a few times. The chain combines TRBV7-8 with TRBJ1-3; TRBD1 might be the D (5 bases). This CDR3 contains 16 residues. The germline V and J ends were trimmed by 5 bases and 0 bases, with 14 bases remaining between them. CDR1 is SGHVS and CDR2 is FQNEAQ in the germline V gene. This CDR3 reads CASSPGGRLSGNTIYF. The CDR3 DNA sequence: TGTGCCAGCAGCCCCGGGGGACGACTCTCTGGAAACACCATATATTTT.

The chain joins TRBV6-5 to TRBJ2-3; TRBD2 is a possible D gene (5 bases). Between the trimmed V and J ends, which lost 6 bases and 3 bases, there was a span of 16 bases. The germline V gene encodes CDR1 MNHEY and CDR2 SVGAGI. The CDR3 consists of 15 residues. CDR3 sequence: CASSDGILGTDTQYF. The CDR3 DNA reads TGTGCCAGCAGCGACGGGATTCTTGGGACAGATACGCAGTATTTT.